Presented here are 6 T cell receptor beta chains from one specimen sequenced in a study of vaccination and CD4 T cells after COVID-19 (dated by TCRdb to about 2022). These receptors' antigens are unknown. This sample's treatment or condition label indicates: roughly 10-day PBMC culture with coronavirus spike peptide pools or control peptides (ViraFEST assay). Library creation used PCR. TCRdb shows the sequencer as Illumina iSeq 100. TCR sequencing of DNA from cultured CD4+ T cells used the Oncomine TCR Beta short-read assay at the Johns Hopkins FTIC core. TCRdb's own reprocessing of the public reads used fastp at Q25 and MiXCR and kept productive beta chains. Each entry merges the rows of one CDR3 protein and shows their most common DNA and genes. This sample comprises 7,200 or so distinct CDR3 sequences, about 59% of them detected only once. 30% to 40% of the sample goes to the ten largest clones.

The sample was CD4+ T cells from blood, cultured in vitro. Every receptor here comes from a human donor who had recovered from COVID-19.

This clonotype is deemed hyperexpanded (1% or more). This chain connects TRBV7-9 to TRBJ1-2; a weak D match, TRBD1 (5 bases). Germline V gives CDR1 SEHNR, CDR2 FQNEAQ (reference sequence). The V and J ends lost 1 base and 2 bases respectively, with 8 bases between them. The CDR3 is made up of 14 amino acids. This CDR3 is CASSLVSGNYGYTF. The DNA of the CDR3 is TGTGCCAGCAGCTTAGTTTCAGGGAACTATGGCTACACCTTC.

Details on this clonotype: Relative to the germline gene, one junction end is altered; a read error may explain this. The gene calls are TRBV6-5 and TRBJ2-1; TRBD2 matches at 9 bases. Germline CDR1 reads MNHEY; CDR2 reads SVGAGI. There are 15 residues in the CDR3. CDR3 in DNA: TGTGCCAGCAGTTCGAGCGGGACTAGCTACTATGAGCAGTTCTTC. As protein: CASSSSGTSYYEQFF.

The V and J genes are TRBV27 and TRBJ2-1; D remains ambiguous. Germline lookup yields CDR1 MNHEY and CDR2 SMNVEV (reference sequence). The CDR3 has 12 residues. Deletions cut 2 bases from V and 5 bases from J, with 4 bases between. The chain's CDR3 is CASSLRDNEQFF. As DNA, the CDR3 is TGTGCCAGCAGTTTAAGGGACAATGAGCAGTTCTTC.

J is TRBJ1-1 and V is TRBV7-8; D is unresolved. Trimming took off 1 base at V and 8 bases at J, with 11 bases between the two ends. Germline CDR1 reads SGHVS; CDR2 reads FQNEAQ. CDR3 size: 13 residues. The CDR3 loop is CASSLGRRPEAFF. The CDR3 nucleotides read TGTGCCAGCAGCTTAGGAAGACGGCCGGAAGCTTTCTTT.

The table lists this clonotype with a few counts. V and J are TRBV12-3 or TRBV12-4 and TRBJ1-6, with D hard to call. The CDR3 covers 12 residues. V lost 5 bases and J lost 13, with 12 bases in between. CDR3 loop: CASSPDIVPLHF. The CDR3, as DNA: TGTGCCAGCAGTCCCGACATCGTTCCCCTCCACTTT.

The V call is TRBV19, the J call TRBJ2-7; the match to TRBD1 covers 9 bases. Looked up from germline, CDR1 is LNHDA and CDR2 is SQIVND (reference sequence). V shed 4 bases and J 3 bases; nucleotides not matched to a gene: 7. This CDR3 is 15 amino acids long. CDR3 DNA: TGTGCCAGTAGTAACCCCACAGGGGGCAACTACGAGCAGTACTTC. Amino acid sequence: CASSNPTGGNYEQYF.